Ten or more counts support the clone carrying this TCR beta chain. Its antigen is unknown. A much more abundant neighbour one base away suggests this may be a read error. Using a J-beta primer mix together with a sample-barcoded 5' primer, a second PCR was run for 7 to 11 cycles. TCRdb redid the calling of the 5' RACE reads with MiXCR, one entry per CDR3 protein. Of about 620,000 distinct CDR3 sequences listed, approximately 52% are singletons. The CDR3 totals 14 residues. The germline gives CDR1 MNHNY, CDR2 SVGAGI (reference sequence). V gave up 2 bases and J gave up 11 bases; unmatched junction bases: 11. The sample belongs to a study of blood T cells in healthy people across ages. The study's findings and limits: There were more naive CD4+ cells and higher diversity in long-lived donors than in aged donors. Diversity estimated from one million T cells was considered an underestimate.

The source of this sequence is an elderly woman in good health. Sequences were obtained from blood. V and J are TRBV6-6 and TRBJ2-5; 7 bases match TRBD1. As DNA, the CDR3 is TGTGCCAGCAGTTACGGGACAGAGTACAATGAGCAGTACTTC. This gives the protein CASSYGTEYNEQYF.